The 30 T cell receptor beta chains below come from one sample, sequenced in a study of PD-1 blockade in classical Hodgkin lymphoma (dated by TCRdb to about 2020). Libraries were constructed by the immunoSEQ multiplex PCR assay. TCRdb retrieved this table from immuneACCESS and kept in-frame rearrangements only. Not all clones are present; in checked studies, unresolved V genes account for under half, and no reason is known for the remainder. The sample table records 120,000 to 150,000 clones; under 85% of these occur just once. In total, the top ten clones hold 7.5% to 10% of the sample. Reading the label with the study, this specimen's time point is: cycle 2 day 1 (C2D1) of nivolumab. Relapse after autologous stem cell transplantation had occurred in all trial patients, and cohorts A, B and C were distinguished by prior brentuximab vedotin exposure. Source: peripheral blood mononuclear cells (PBMCs), taken before the second cycle of nivolumab. Receptors originate from a human donor with classical Hodgkin lymphoma.

The rearrangement links TRBV11-2 to TRBJ2-1, with D tentatively TRBD1 or TRBD2 (5 bases each). The germline V gene encodes CDR1 SGHAT and CDR2 FQNNGV. V was trimmed by 7 bases and J by 6 bases, leaving 13 bases between them. The CDR3 is 13 amino acids. CDR3 loop: CASTTWGSNEQFF. In nucleotides, the CDR3 is TGTGCCAGCACCACCTGGGGGTCCAATGAGCAGTTCTTC.

The chain couples TRBV11-2 to TRBJ2-7; D is unresolved. The germline V and J ends were trimmed by 4 bases and 3 bases, with 10 bases remaining between them. CDR3 length equals 13 residues. From germline, CDR1 is SGHAT and CDR2 FQNNGV. The CDR3 DNA follows: TGTGCCAGCAGCTCATACGGTTACTACGAGCAGTACTTC. It codes for CASSSYGYYEQYF.

This chain uses TRBV21-1 with TRBJ2-5; whether TRBD2, the table's D call, matches the DNA was not checked. TRBV21-1 has pseudogene status. The CDR3 runs to 17 residues. This chain's CDR3 is CASSKAGTSGTTETQYF. CDR3 nucleotides: TGTGCCAGCAGCAAAGCGGGGACTAGCGGGACCACGGAGACCCAGTACTTC.

As to this clone: Other DNA sequences in the sample encode the same CDR3. The rearrangement uses TRBV4-1 and TRBJ2-5; D is perhaps TRBD1 or TRBD2 (5 bases each). V lost 8 bases to trimming and J lost 2 bases, with 18 bases between them. CDR3 length: 15 residues. Germline lookup yields CDR1 MGHRA and CDR2 YSYEKL. The DNA for the CDR3 is TGCGCCAGCGCCCAAGTAGAGGGGCAACAAGAGACCCAGTACTTC. Residues: CASAQVEGQQETQYF.

This chain uses TRBV7-9 with TRBJ2-3, with TRBD2 matching 8 bases. V was pared by 2 bases and J by 4 bases, with 5 bases of the junction left unmatched. Germline assignment: CDR1 SEHNR and CDR2 FQNEAQ (reference sequence). The CDR3 covers 15 residues. CDR3 nucleotides: TGTGCCAGCAGCTTATCAAGCGGGAGCGCAGATACGCAGTATTTT. It specifies CASSLSSGSADTQYF.

The gene calls are TRBV7-9 and TRBJ1-2; TRBD1 matches 8 bases. This CDR3 spans 16 amino acids. With 7 bases clipped from V and 8 bases from J, the junction kept 18 bases outside the gene matches. CDR1 is SEHNR and CDR2 is FQNEAQ in the germline V gene (reference sequence). This CDR3 reads CASTPRSLQGVEGYTF. Written as DNA, the CDR3 is TGTGCCAGCACCCCAAGGTCCCTACAGGGGGTGGAAGGCTACACCTTC.

The gene calls are TRBV5-4 and TRBJ1-2; D is undetermined. V lost 5 bases, J lost 7 bases, and 21 bases lay in between. The CDR3 is made up of 15 amino acids. The V gene's germline CDR1 is SGHNT and CDR2 YYREEE (reference sequence). CDR3 amino acids: CASSPGLAGSSGYTF. CDR3 coding DNA: TGTGCCAGCAGTCCGGGGTTGGCCGGAAGCTCTGGCTACACCTTC.

The V call is TRBV6-4, the J call TRBJ1-1, with D unresolved. Trimming took off 0 bases at V and 1 base at J, with 15 bases between the two ends. The CDR3 contains 17 residues. Germline CDR1 reads MRHNA; CDR2 reads SNTAGT. CDR3 amino acids: CASSDSMKGGRNTEAFF. The CDR3 bases are TGTGCCAGCAGTGACTCGATGAAGGGAGGTCGGAACACTGAAGCTTTCTTT.

V is TRBV19 and J is TRBJ1-5; D unclear. The germline V gene has CDR1 LNHDA and CDR2 SQIVND (reference sequence). Trimming shortened V by 6 bases and J by 0 bases, and 12 bases separated the two germline ends. This CDR3 has 15 residues. CDR3 nucleotide sequence: TGTGCCAGTAGACAGAGAGGAGATAGCAATCAGCCCCAGCATTTT. It translates to CASRQRGDSNQPQHF.

In this sample, this clone turned up once. The chain carries TRBV30 and TRBJ2-5; possible D gene TRBD2, 5 bases. Germline V lookup: CDR1 GTSNPN, CDR2 SVGIG (reference sequence). This CDR3 is built from 15 residues. Trimming removed 2 bases at V and 5 bases at J, with 18 bases between. CDR3 amino acids: CAWSSLGSATETQYF. The CDR3 DNA is TGTGCCTGGAGTTCCCTGGGTAGCGCTACGGAGACCCAGTACTTC.

Concerning this clone: One end of the junction is discordant with germline, which a read error may explain. This sequence joins TRBV18 and TRBJ2-2, with a weak D call TRBD2 (6 bases). Germline assignment: CDR1 KGHSH and CDR2 LQKENI. CDR3 length: 16 residues. As DNA, the CDR3 is TGTGCCAGCTCACCACCCGGAGGGTTACAAACCGAGGAGCTGTTTTTT. Translated: CASSPPGGLQTEELFF.

This chain connects TRBV28 to TRBJ1-3; TRBD1 matches 7 bases. Germline lookup yields CDR1 MDHEN and CDR2 SYDVKM. The CDR3 runs to 15 residues. Unmatched junction bases numbered 4, after V lost 5 bases and J lost 0 bases. The CDR3 DNA sequence: TGTGCCAGCAGTACAGGGGCCCGCTCTGGAAACACCATATATTTT. Translated: CASSTGARSGNTIYF. Variable domain in full (rest from reference TRBV28 and TRBJ1-3): DVKVTQSSRYLVKRTGEKVFLECVQDMDHENMFWYRQDPGLGLRLIYFSYDVKMKEKGDIPEGYSVSREKKERFSLILESASTNQTSMYLCASSTGARSGNTIYFGEGSWLTVV.

The chain uses TRBV2 and TRBJ1-2; no reliable D call. Trimming stripped 2 bases from V and 6 bases from J, with 7 bases between. The CDR3 loop spans 12 amino acids. Germline loops: CDR1 SNHLY, CDR2 FYNNEI. The CDR3 loop is CASSENGDGYTF. As DNA, the CDR3 is TGTGCCAGCAGTGAAAACGGAGATGGCTACACCTTC.

The chain carries TRBV10-3 and TRBJ2-1, with D perhaps TRBD1 (5 bases). Trimming removed 2 bases from V and 8 bases from J, with 10 bases in between. The CDR3 has 13 residues. CDR1 and CDR2 from the germline V gene are ENHRY and SYGVKD. CDR3 coding DNA: TGTGCCATCAGTGAGACCCAGGGCGATGAGCAGTTCTTC. It specifies CAISETQGDEQFF.

The V and J genes are TRBV10-2 and TRBJ1-5; 9 bases map to TRBD1. CDR1 and CDR2 from the germline V gene are WSHSY and SAAADI. V gave up 6 bases and J gave up 2 bases; unmatched junction bases: 5. The CDR3 sequence is 15 residues long. CDR3 in amino acids: CASRQGAVGNQPQHF. CDR3 coding DNA: TGCGCCAGCAGACAGGGGGCAGTTGGCAATCAGCCCCAGCATTTT.

The chain links TRBV18 to TRBJ1-3, with D possibly matching TRBD1 (6 bases). This CDR3 has 13 residues. In germline, CDR1 is KGHSH, CDR2 LQKENI. The germline V and J ends were trimmed by 3 bases and 3 bases, with 6 bases remaining between them. CDR3 sequence: CASSPDSGNTIYF. The CDR3 bases are TGTGCCAGCTCACCGGACAGTGGAAACACCATATATTTT.

This chain connects TRBV6-1 to TRBJ2-5; D gene uncertain. Trimming took off 7 bases at V and 4 bases at J, with 13 bases between the two ends. The CDR3 contains 13 residues. From germline, CDR1 is MNHNS and CDR2 SASEGT. The CDR3 loop is CASKKSAIETQYF. The CDR3 DNA follows: TGTGCCAGCAAGAAAAGTGCCATAGAGACCCAGTACTTC.

This clone has just one count. The rearrangement uses TRBV7-9 and TRBJ2-7; TRBD2 matches 13 bases. V lost 5 bases to trimming and J lost 0 bases; unmatched junction nucleotides: 4. The CDR3 extends over 16 amino acids. Germline loops: CDR1 SEHNR, CDR2 FQNEAQ (reference sequence). The CDR3 sequence is CASSKWTSGSSYEQYF. The DNA for the CDR3 is TGTGCCAGCAGCAAGTGGACTAGCGGGAGCTCCTACGAGCAGTACTTC. Complete variable domain (other parts from reference TRBV7-9 and TRBJ2-7): DTGVSQNPRHKITKRGQNVTFRCDPISEHNRLYWYRQTLGQGPEFLTYFQNEAQLEKSRLLSDRFSAERPKGSFSTLEIQRTEQGDSAMYLCASSKWTSGSSYEQYFGPGTRLTVT.

This chain links TRBV2 with TRBJ1-1; no definite D call. V dropped 4 bases and J dropped 1 base, with 7 bases sitting between them. CDR1 and CDR2 from the germline V gene are SNHLY and FYNNEI. The CDR3 totals 13 residues. CDR3 amino acids: CASSVSRNTEAFF. In nucleotides, the CDR3 is TGTGCCAGCAGTGTTTCTAGGAACACTGAAGCTTTCTTT.

The chain links TRBV6-5 to TRBJ1-1; D unclear. Looked up from germline, CDR1 is MNHEY and CDR2 is SVGAGI. Trimming removed 6 bases from V and 0 bases from J, with 11 bases in between. There are 14 residues in the CDR3. CDR3 residues: CASSTTRVNTEAFF. CDR3 sequence (DNA): TGTGCCAGCAGCACGACCCGGGTGAACACTGAAGCTTTCTTT.

The rearrangement joins TRBV28 to TRBJ1-1, with unresolved D. This CDR3 has 15 amino acids. CDR1 is MDHEN, CDR2 SYDVKM, per germline. V lost 4 bases and J lost 0, with 12 bases in between. The chain's CDR3 is CASSSPLPVNTEAFF. The CDR3 nucleotides read TGTGCCAGCAGTTCCCCACTCCCCGTGAACACTGAAGCTTTCTTT. The full variable domain, with the rest looked up from reference TRBV28 and TRBJ1-1, is DVKVTQSSRYLVKRTGEKVFLECVQDMDHENMFWYRQDPGLGLRLIYFSYDVKMKEKGDIPEGYSVSREKKERFSLILESASTNQTSMYLCASSSPLPVNTEAFFGQGTRLTVV.

The chain couples TRBV7-2 to TRBJ2-3; D tentatively reads TRBD1 or TRBD2 (5 bases each). Germline V gene data show CDR1 as SGHTA and CDR2 as FQGNSA. CDR3 length: 13 residues. The V end was cut by 3 bases, the J end by 3 bases, with 7 bases between. The CDR3 nucleotides are TGTGCCAGCAGCTTCGGGGCAACAGATACGCAGTATTTT. Its protein is CASSFGATDTQYF.

The rearrangement uses TRBV6-5 and TRBJ1-6; the D is unclear. The CDR3 extends over 9 amino acids. Trimming removed 5 bases at V and 13 bases at J, with 3 bases between. Germline values: CDR1 MNHEY, CDR2 SVGAGI. CDR3 residues: CASSSPLHF. In DNA, the CDR3 is TGTGCCAGCAGTAGTCCCCTCCACTTT.

The V gene is TRBV2, the J gene TRBJ2-7, with 8 bases identical to TRBD1. Germline CDR1 reads SNHLY; CDR2 reads FYNNEI. The V segment lost 5 bases and the J segment 2 bases; nucleotides outside the gene matches: 5. The CDR3 spans 14 residues. In DNA, the CDR3 is TGTGCCAGCAGTTCCAACAGGGGGGCCTACGAGCAGTACTTC. This encodes CASSSNRGAYEQYF.

The chain has TRBV5-5 and TRBJ2-3; D is ambiguous. The CDR3 has 16 amino acids. The ends were cut back, 0 bases at V and 2 bases at J, with 13 bases in the middle. Germline V gene sequence: CDR1 SGHKS, CDR2 YYEKEE (reference sequence). Here the CDR3 DNA reads TGTGCCAGCAGCTTGGACAGCTCACTAACCACAGATACGCAGTATTTT. This sequence encodes CASSLDSSLTTDTQYF.

The chain recombines TRBV5-3 with TRBJ2-4, with D hard to call. TRBV5-3 is annotated as an ORF whose role is uncertain. This CDR3 has 15 residues. V was cut by 5 bases and J by 1 base, with 13 bases left in between. The CDR3 region has the DNA TGTGCCAGAAGGGCCCGCCAAAGGGCCAAAAACATTCAGTACTTC. Its protein is CARRARQRAKNIQYF.

This clone occurred once. The chain joins TRBV6-5 to TRBJ1-6, with unresolved D. This CDR3 has 11 amino acids. V was shortened by 2 bases and J by 11 bases, with 4 bases between the two germline ends. The germline CDR1 and CDR2 sequences are MNHEY and SVGAGI. CDR3 coding DNA: TGTGCCAGCAGTTACGGGGCACCCCTCCACTTT. This sequence encodes CASSYGAPLHF.

This clone occurred a few times. V gene TRBV11-3 combines with J gene TRBJ2-7; D possibly corresponds to TRBD2 (5 bases). CDR3 length: 17 amino acids. The V and J ends lost 4 bases and 4 bases respectively, with 23 bases between them. Germline values: CDR1 SGHNT, CDR2 YENEEA. CDR3 sequence (DNA): TGTGCCAGCAGCTCCCTAGCAGGCTCTCCTCCCGGGTACGAGCAGTACTTC. Translating it yields CASSSLAGSPPGYEQYF.

This chain uses TRBV11-2 with TRBJ2-5; TRBD2 is a possible D gene (7 bases). V was trimmed by 2 bases and J by 0 bases, leaving 13 bases between them. The V gene's germline CDR1 is SGHAT and CDR2 FQNNGV. CDR3 length: 16 amino acids. The CDR3, as DNA: TGTGCCAGCAGCTTATTAGGGGGAGGGTACCAAGAGACCCAGTACTTC. Its protein is CASSLLGGGYQETQYF.

This chain uses TRBV28 with TRBJ2-5; 7 bases are a match to TRBD1. J was trimmed by 5 bases and V by 6 bases; bases with no gene match: 6. Looked up from germline, CDR1 is MDHEN and CDR2 is SYDVKM. The CDR3 spans 13 residues. The CDR3 protein is CASSQTGWETQYF. CDR3 DNA sequence: TGTGCCAGCAGCCAGACAGGGTGGGAGACCCAGTACTTC.